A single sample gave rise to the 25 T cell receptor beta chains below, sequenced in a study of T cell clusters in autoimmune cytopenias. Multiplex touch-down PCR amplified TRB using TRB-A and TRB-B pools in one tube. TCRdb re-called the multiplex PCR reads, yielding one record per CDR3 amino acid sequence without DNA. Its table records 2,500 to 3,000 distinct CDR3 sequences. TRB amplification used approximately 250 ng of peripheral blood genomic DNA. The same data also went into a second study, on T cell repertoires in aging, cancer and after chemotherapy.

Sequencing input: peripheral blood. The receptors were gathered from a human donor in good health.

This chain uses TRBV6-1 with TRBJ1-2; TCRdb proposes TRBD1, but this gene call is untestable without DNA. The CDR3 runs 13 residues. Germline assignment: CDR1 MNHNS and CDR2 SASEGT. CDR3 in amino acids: CASGYSGGYGYTF.

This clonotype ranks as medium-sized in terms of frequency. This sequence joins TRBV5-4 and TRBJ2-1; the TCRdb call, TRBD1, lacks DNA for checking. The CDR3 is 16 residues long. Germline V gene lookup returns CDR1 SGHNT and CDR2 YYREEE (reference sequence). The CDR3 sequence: CASSPGGGASYNEQFF.

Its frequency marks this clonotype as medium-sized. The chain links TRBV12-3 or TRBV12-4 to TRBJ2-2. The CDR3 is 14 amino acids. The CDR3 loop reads CASSKRQNTGELFF.

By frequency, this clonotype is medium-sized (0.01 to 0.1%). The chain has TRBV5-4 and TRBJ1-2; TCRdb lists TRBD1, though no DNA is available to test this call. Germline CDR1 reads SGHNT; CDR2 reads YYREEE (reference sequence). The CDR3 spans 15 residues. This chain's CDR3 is CASSNPTGGAWGYTF.

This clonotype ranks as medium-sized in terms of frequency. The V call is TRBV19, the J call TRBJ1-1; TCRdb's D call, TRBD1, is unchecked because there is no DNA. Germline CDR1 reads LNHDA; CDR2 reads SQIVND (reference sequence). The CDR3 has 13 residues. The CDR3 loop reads CASSQGGGTEAFF.

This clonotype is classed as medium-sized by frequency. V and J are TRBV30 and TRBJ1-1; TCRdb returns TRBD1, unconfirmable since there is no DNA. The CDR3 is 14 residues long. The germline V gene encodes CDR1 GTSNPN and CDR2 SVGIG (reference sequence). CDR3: CAWSLGRRYTEAFF.

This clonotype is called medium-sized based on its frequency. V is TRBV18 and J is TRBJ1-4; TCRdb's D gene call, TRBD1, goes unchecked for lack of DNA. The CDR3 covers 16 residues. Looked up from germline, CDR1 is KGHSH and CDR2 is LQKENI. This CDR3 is CASSPRISGVDEKLFF.

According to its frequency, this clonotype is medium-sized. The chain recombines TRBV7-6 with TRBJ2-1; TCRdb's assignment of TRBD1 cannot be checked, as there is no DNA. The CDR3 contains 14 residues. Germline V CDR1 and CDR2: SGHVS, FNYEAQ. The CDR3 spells CASSPQTGDNEQFF.

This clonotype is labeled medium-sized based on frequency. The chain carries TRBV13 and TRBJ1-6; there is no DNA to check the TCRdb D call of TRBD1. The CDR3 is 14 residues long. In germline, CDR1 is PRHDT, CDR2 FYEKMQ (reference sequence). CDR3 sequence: CASSIPGQGLPLHF.

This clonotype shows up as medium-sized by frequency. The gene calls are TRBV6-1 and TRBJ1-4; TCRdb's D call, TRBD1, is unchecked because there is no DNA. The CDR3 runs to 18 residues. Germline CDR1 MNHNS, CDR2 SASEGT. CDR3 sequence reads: CASSQISSFGGGHEKLFF.

The CDR3 spells CASSFPRGGTIYF. The V and J genes are TRBV12-3 or TRBV12-4 and TRBJ1-3; the D call of TRBD1 rests on TCRdb alone, since no DNA is present to check it. The CDR3 totals 13 residues.

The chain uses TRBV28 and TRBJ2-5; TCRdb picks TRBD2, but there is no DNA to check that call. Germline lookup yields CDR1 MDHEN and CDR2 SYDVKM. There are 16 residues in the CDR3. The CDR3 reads CASSHEGTSARETQYF.

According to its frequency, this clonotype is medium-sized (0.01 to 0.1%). The CDR3 loop reads CASSTGAAEAFF. The chain recombines TRBV18 with TRBJ1-1; TCRdb selects TRBD1, and the lack of DNA leaves this call unchecked. The CDR3 spans 12 residues. The germline V gene has CDR1 KGHSH and CDR2 LQKENI.

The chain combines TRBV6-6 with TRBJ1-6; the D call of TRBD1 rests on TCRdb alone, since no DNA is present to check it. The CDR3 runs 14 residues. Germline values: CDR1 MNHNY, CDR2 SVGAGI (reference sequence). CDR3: CASSEGVMNSPLHF.

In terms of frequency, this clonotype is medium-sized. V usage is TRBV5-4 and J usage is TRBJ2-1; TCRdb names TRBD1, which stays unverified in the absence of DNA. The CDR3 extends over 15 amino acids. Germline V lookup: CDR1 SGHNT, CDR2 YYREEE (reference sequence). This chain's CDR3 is CASSTRGGTYNEQFF.

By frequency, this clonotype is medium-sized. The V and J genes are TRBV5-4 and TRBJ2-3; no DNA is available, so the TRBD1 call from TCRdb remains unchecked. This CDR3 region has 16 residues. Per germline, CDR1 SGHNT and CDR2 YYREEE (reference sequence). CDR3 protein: CASLSSDRGLTDTQYF. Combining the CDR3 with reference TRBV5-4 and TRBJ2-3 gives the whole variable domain ETGVTQSPTHLIKTRGQQVTLRCSSQSGHNTVSWYQQALGQGPQFIFQYYREEENGRGNFPPRFSGLQFPNYSSELNVNALELDDSALYLCASLSSDRGLTDTQYFGPGTRLTVL.

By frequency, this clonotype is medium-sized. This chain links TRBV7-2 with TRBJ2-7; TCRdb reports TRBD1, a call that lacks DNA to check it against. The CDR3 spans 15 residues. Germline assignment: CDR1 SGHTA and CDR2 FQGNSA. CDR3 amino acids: CASSLTGIRVREQYF.

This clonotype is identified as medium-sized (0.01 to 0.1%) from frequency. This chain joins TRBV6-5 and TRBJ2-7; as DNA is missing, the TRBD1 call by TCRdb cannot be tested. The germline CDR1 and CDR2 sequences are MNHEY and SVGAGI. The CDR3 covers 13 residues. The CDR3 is CASSSLGAYEQYF.

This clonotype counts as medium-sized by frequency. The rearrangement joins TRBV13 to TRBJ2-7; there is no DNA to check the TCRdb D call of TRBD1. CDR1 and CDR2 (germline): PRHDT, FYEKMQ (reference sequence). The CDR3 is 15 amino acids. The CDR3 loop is CASSLDTGVNYEQYF.

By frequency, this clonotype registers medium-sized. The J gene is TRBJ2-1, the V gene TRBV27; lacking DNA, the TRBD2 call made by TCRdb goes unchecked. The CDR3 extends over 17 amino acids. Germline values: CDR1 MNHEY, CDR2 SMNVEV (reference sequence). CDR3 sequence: CASSLYGGPSSYNEQFF.

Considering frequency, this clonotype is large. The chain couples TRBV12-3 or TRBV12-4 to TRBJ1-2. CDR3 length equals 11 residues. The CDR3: CASSLQRAYTF.

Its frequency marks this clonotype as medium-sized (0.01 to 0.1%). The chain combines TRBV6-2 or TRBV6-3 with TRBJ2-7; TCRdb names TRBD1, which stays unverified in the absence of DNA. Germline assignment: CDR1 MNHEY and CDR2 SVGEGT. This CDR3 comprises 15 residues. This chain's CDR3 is CASSYPDGASYEQYF.

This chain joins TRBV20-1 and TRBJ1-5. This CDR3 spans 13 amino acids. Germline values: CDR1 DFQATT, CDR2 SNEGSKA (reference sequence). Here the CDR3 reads CSAVKGRRQPQHF.

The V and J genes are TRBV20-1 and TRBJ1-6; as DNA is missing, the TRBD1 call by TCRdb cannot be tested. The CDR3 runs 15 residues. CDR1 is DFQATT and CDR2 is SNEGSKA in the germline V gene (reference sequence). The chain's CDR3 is CSAEDRGRGESPLHF.

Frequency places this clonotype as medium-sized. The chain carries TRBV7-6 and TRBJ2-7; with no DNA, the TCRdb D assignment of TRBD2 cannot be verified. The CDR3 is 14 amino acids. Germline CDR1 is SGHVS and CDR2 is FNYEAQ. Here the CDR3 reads CASSSTGLVNEQYF.